The present entry profiles one TCR beta chain with its context. Germline CDR1 and CDR2: SGHTA and FQGNSA. V gave up 1 base and J gave up 7 bases, with 19 bases separating them. There are 16 residues in the CDR3. This record comes from a study of T cell responses to AZD1222 COVID-19 vaccine. The protocol was immunoSEQ multiplex PCR, while the TCRdb copy is restricted to in-frame clones and leaves out a portion. The data contain 80,000 to 90,000 clones, under 95% of them singletons. The sequencing here drew on peripheral blood, taken on day 0 of MenACWY control vaccination. The receptor was derived from an adult in good health. V and J are TRBV7-2 and TRBJ1-1; no clear D. DNA of the CDR3: TGTGCCAGCAGCTTAGTGATATTACAAAAGGATAGTGAAGCTTTCTTT. Encoded protein: CASSLVILQKDSEAFF.